A selection of T cell receptor beta chains follows, all from one sample in a study of T cell responses to AZD1222 COVID-19 vaccine. Here immunoSEQ multiplex PCR was the method, and the copy in TCRdb shows in-frame clones only, minus some. The repertoire holds tens of thousands of clones, about 93% seen once, with roughly 12% in the top ten. The material sequenced was peripheral blood, taken 28 days after the second AZD1222 dose. Receptors were obtained from an adult who received the AZD1222 COVID-19 vaccine. The CDR3 runs from the conserved cysteine through the conserved F or W. The order of the fields is J gene, V gene, D gene, CDR3 DNA, CDR3 protein. D genes are given only for firm matches.

TRBJ1-5	TRBV28	.	TGTGCCAGCAGTTTTCGGGGATATAGCAATCAGCCCCAGCATTTT	CASSFRGYSNQPQHF
TRBJ1-1	TRBV6-5	TRBD1	TGTGCCAGCAGTAGGGACAGGGGGAATACTGAAGCTTTCTTT	CASSRDRGNTEAFF
TRBJ2-4	TRBV5-7	TRBD2	TGTGCCAGCAGGCCCACCCTAGCGGGAGTCCTCAAAAACATTCAGTACTTC	CASRPTLAGVLKNIQYF
TRBJ2-7	TRBV12-3/TRBV12-4	.	TGTGCCAGCAGTTTTACGGGCTACGAGCAGTACTTC	CASSFTGYEQYF
TRBJ1-1	TRBV4-1	TRBD1	TGCGCCAGCAGAGGGACAGGGAACACTGAAGCTTTCTTT	CASRGTGNTEAFF
TRBJ2-2	TRBV7-8	TRBD2	TGTGTCGCGCGGCCGCTAGCGGGAGCTCGCACCGGGGAGCTGTTTTTT	CVARPLAGARTGELFF
TRBJ2-7	TRBV2	TRBD1	TGTGCCAGCAATAACAGGGGAAGCTCCTACGAGCAGTACTTC	CASNNRGSSYEQYF
TRBJ1-1	TRBV7-3	.	TGTGCCAGCAGCTTCGGAGGGAACACTGAAGCTTTCTTT	CASSFGGNTEAFF
TRBJ1-1	TRBV29-1	.	TGCAGCGTTACCAGAGAAATTGAAGCTTTCTTT	CSVTREIEAFF
TRBJ1-1	TRBV7-8	.	TGTGCCAGCAGCTTCGGTGGGAGCTCCCGTGTGAACACTGAAGCTTTCTTT	CASSFGGSSRVNTEAFF
TRBJ2-1	TRBV29-1	TRBD2	TGCAGCGTCCGACTAGCGGGCCCCTACAATGAGCAGTTCTTC	CSVRLAGPYNEQFF
TRBJ1-6	TRBV28	TRBD1	TGTGCCAGCAGCCTCGGACAGGGGGATTCACCCCTCCACTTT	CASSLGQGDSPLHF
TRBJ2-3	TRBV25-1	TRBD2	TGTGCCAGCAGTGAATATCTAGCGGGAGATGGGGATGATACGCAGTATTTT	CASSEYLAGDGDDTQYF
TRBJ1-3	TRBV9	TRBD1	TGTGCCAGCAGCGTAGGACAGGGGGGTATTGGCTCTGGAAACACCATATATTTT	CASSVGQGGIGSGNTIYF
TRBJ2-3	TRBV30	.	TGTGCCTGGAGTGTAGGGGGGACAGATACGCAGTATTTT	CAWSVGGTDTQYF
TRBJ2-3	TRBV30	TRBD2	TGTGCCTGGAGTGGGGTTCAGGGAGGGAGCACAGATACGCAGTATTTT	CAWSGVQGGSTDTQYF
TRBJ1-1	TRBV6-1	.	TGTGCCAGCAGTGGAGTTTTTGGACAGCAGAACACTGAAGCTTTCTTT	CASSGVFGQQNTEAFF